Following are 15 T cell receptor beta chains from one sample sequenced in a study of blood T cell repertoires in COVID-19. The protocol was immunoSEQ multiplex PCR, while the TCRdb copy is restricted to in-frame clones and leaves out a portion. The sample holds some 160,000 clones, about 82% seen once. Sequencing was performed on peripheral blood. All receptors come from an elderly woman with COVID-19, enrolled during active disease.

The chain has TRBV13 and TRBJ2-7; D not certain. Germline CDR1 and CDR2: PRHDT and FYEKMQ (reference sequence). V lost 3 bases to trimming and J lost 4 bases, with 13 bases between them. This CDR3 has 14 residues. CDR3 coding DNA: TGTGCCAGCAGCTTGCGGCGGAACTCATACGAGCAGTACTTC. It is translated as CASSLRRNSYEQYF.

The rearrangement links TRBV6-5 to TRBJ1-2; D may be TRBD1 (6 bases). The ends were cut back, 6 bases at V and 6 bases at J, with 14 bases in the middle. The CDR3 runs to 13 residues. Germline V gene sequence: CDR1 MNHEY, CDR2 SVGAGI. CDR3 residues: CASSPQGFDGYTF. The CDR3, as DNA: TGTGCCAGCAGCCCACAGGGATTCGATGGCTACACCTTC.

The rearrangement links TRBV6-6 to TRBJ2-1, with D possibly TRBD1 on 6 matching bases. Trimming stripped 5 bases from V and 3 bases from J, with 8 bases between. The CDR3 loop spans 13 amino acids. The germline V gene encodes CDR1 MNHNY and CDR2 SVGAGI (reference sequence). This chain's CDR3 is CASSGQFYNEQFF. The CDR3 DNA reads TGTGCCAGCAGTGGACAGTTCTACAATGAGCAGTTCTTC.

The chain uses TRBV18 and TRBJ1-2; 12 nucleotides align to TRBD1. In germline, CDR1 is KGHSH, CDR2 LQKENI. V gave up 7 bases and J gave up 7 bases; unmatched junction bases: 7. The CDR3 length is 14 residues. The CDR3 coding sequence is TGTGCCAGCTGGACCGGGACAGGGGGCCGTGGCTACACCTTC. Its translation is CASWTGTGGRGYTF.

The rearrangement uses TRBV6-5 and TRBJ2-7, with TRBD2 identical over 7 bases. The germline V gene has CDR1 MNHEY and CDR2 SVGAGI. Trimming removed 6 bases from V and 4 bases from J; junction bases left unmatched: 9. The CDR3 has 14 amino acids. The CDR3 is CASRGLGTGYEQYF. The CDR3 region has the DNA TGTGCCAGCAGAGGACTAGGGACTGGGTACGAGCAGTACTTC.

The chain carries TRBV4-1 and TRBJ2-3; maybe TRBD2 (5 bases). V was cut by 0 bases and J by 4 bases, with 11 bases left in between. Per the germline V gene, CDR1 is MGHRA and CDR2 is YSYEKL. The CDR3 length is 15 residues. The CDR3 loop is CASSQDQSGADTQYF. The CDR3 region has the DNA TGCGCCAGCAGCCAAGACCAGAGCGGAGCAGATACGCAGTATTTT.

This clone has a single count. The CDR3 loop is CASSLNLRGGEAQYF. The CDR3 DNA reads TGCGCCAGCAGCTTGAATCTGCGGGGAGGGGAGGCCCAGTACTTC. This chain uses TRBV5-1 with TRBJ2-5, with 7 bases fitting TRBD2. The CDR3 consists of 15 residues. Germline values: CDR1 SGHRS, CDR2 YFSETQ. The ends lost 1 base at V and 9 bases at J; junction bases unmatched: 12.

Here the CDR3 DNA reads TGTGCCAGCTCACCATCAGGGGGCGTAGGGCAGTACTTC. This codes for CASSPSGGVGQYF. The rearrangement joins TRBV18 to TRBJ2-7; the match to TRBD1 covers 8 bases. The CDR3 spans 13 residues. V trimming: 2 bases; J trimming: 9 bases; junction bases outside the gene matches: 6. Germline V gene data show CDR1 as KGHSH and CDR2 as LQKENI.

The chain's CDR3 is CASSQGTGRSYEQYF. In DNA form, the CDR3 reads TGTGCCAGCAGCCAAGGGACAGGGAGATCGTACGAGCAGTACTTC. The chain recombines TRBV4-2 with TRBJ2-7, with TRBD1 matching over 8 bases. The junction had 6 bases not matched to a gene; V was cut back by 1 base and J by 4 bases. This CDR3 spans 15 amino acids. CDR1 and CDR2 from the germline V gene are LGHNA and YNFKEQ.

This chain uses TRBV12-3 or TRBV12-4 with TRBJ1-5; no clear D gene. Trimming took 8 bases from V and 6 from J, leaving 14 bases between them. This CDR3 region has 13 residues. The CDR3 reads CASSMREVQPQHF. The CDR3 DNA reads TGTGCCAGCTCCATGAGGGAGGTTCAGCCCCAGCATTTT.

A note on this clone: This sample includes further DNA sequences coding for the same CDR3. The V and J genes are TRBV5-1 and TRBJ1-4; 10 nucleotides agree with TRBD1. There are 14 residues in the CDR3. V lost 4 bases and J lost 5; bases outside the gene matches: 2. Germline-derived CDR1 and CDR2 are SGHRS and YFSETQ. CDR3 coding DNA: TGCGCCAGCAGCATGGGACAGGGGAATGAAAAACTGTTTTTT. It encodes CASSMGQGNEKLFF.

The V call is TRBV7-9, the J call TRBJ2-3; no clear D gene. The CDR3 is 12 amino acids. CDR1 is SEHNR and CDR2 is FQNEAQ in the germline V gene (reference sequence). Trimming pared 4 bases from V and 2 bases from J, leaving 4 bases between. CDR3 sequence reads: CASSSITDTQYF. The CDR3 DNA reads as TGTGCCAGCAGCTCTATCACAGATACGCAGTATTTT.

This chain uses TRBV20-1 with TRBJ1-5; D is unresolved. Between the trimmed V and J ends, which lost 5 bases and 11 bases, there was a span of 13 bases. Germline assignment: CDR1 DFQATT and CDR2 SNEGSKA (reference sequence). CDR3 length: 11 residues. The CDR3 loop reads CSAPRGGAQHF. The CDR3 DNA is TGCAGTGCTCCCCGTGGAGGAGCCCAGCATTTT.

The rearrangement links TRBV5-1 to TRBJ2-7; D is perhaps TRBD1 (6 bases). V shed 4 bases and J shed 3 bases, with 14 bases lying between them. Looked up from germline, CDR1 is SGHRS and CDR2 is YFSETQ. CDR3 length: 14 amino acids. The CDR3 protein is CASSPRDTIYEQYF. The CDR3 region has the DNA TGCGCCAGCAGCCCCCGGGACACCATCTACGAGCAGTACTTC. The entire variable domain, with the rest obtained from reference TRBV5-1 and TRBJ2-7, is as follows: KAGVTQTPRYLIKTRGQQVTLSCSPISGHRSVSWYQQTPGQGLQFLFEYFSETQRNKGNFPGRFSGRQFSNSRSEMNVSTLELGDSALYLCASSPRDTIYEQYFGPGTRLTVT.

The chain joins TRBV9 to TRBJ1-3; no firm D call. The ends were cut back, 4 bases at V and 4 bases at J, with 9 bases in the middle. This CDR3 region has 13 residues. Per the germline V gene, CDR1 is SGDLS and CDR2 is YYNGEE. For the CDR3, the DNA is TGTGCCAGCAGCCCCAGAACCGGAAACACCATATATTTT. Amino acids: CASSPRTGNTIYF.